The 21 T cell receptor beta chains in this list originate from one sample, sequenced in a study of shared clonotypes between healthy human individuals. Clones were sequenced by immunoSEQ multiplex PCR, and TCRdb holds only the in-frame ones, with some missing. The sample yields hundreds of thousands of clones, 73% seen once. Input material: memory CD4+ T cells sorted from blood. Subset in this sample: CD45RA-negative fraction. These receptors were taken from a young man in good health.

CDR3 protein: CASSFFLGSNSGANVLTF. CDR3 DNA: TGTGCCAGCAGCTTTTTCTTGGGGTCGAATTCTGGGGCCAACGTCCTGACTTTC. The gene calls are TRBV11-2 and TRBJ2-6; unclear D gene. This CDR3 comprises 18 residues. With 3 bases removed from V and 1 base from J, the gap between germline ends came to 16 bases. From germline, CDR1 is SGHAT and CDR2 FQNNGV.

The chain combines TRBV29-1 with TRBJ1-3; D call uncertain. CDR1 and CDR2 from the germline V gene are SQVTM and ANQGSEA. Deletions cut 4 bases from V and 4 bases from J, with 20 bases between. CDR3 length: 16 amino acids. DNA for the CDR3: TGCAGCGTTGTAGCCGGGAGAGGAGCTACGGGAAACACCATATATTTT. It yields the protein CSVVAGRGATGNTIYF.

The V and J genes are TRBV5-5 and TRBJ1-1, with 8 nucleotides matching TRBD1. The CDR3 sequence is 16 residues long. Germline values: CDR1 SGHKS, CDR2 YYEKEE (reference sequence). J lost 3 bases, V lost 5 bases, and 12 bases had no gene match. CDR3 sequence: CASSNFWQGADTEAFF. DNA of the CDR3: TGTGCCAGCAGTAATTTCTGGCAGGGGGCGGACACTGAAGCTTTCTTT.

The chain is built from TRBV10-1 and TRBJ2-7; TRBD2 matches 11 bases. The CDR3 totals 14 residues. Per germline, CDR1 WNHNN and CDR2 SYGVQD (reference sequence). V shed 9 bases and J 0 bases; nucleotides not matched to a gene: 4. This CDR3 is CASATSGTSYEQYF. The CDR3 bases are TGCGCCAGTGCGACTAGCGGGACCTCCTACGAGCAGTACTTC.

The V and J genes are TRBV6-6 and TRBJ1-4; TRBD1 aligns across 10 bases. The CDR3 loop spans 14 amino acids. With V trimmed by 6 bases and J by 7 bases, 5 bases remained unmatched. Germline CDR1 reads MNHNY; CDR2 reads SVGAGI (reference sequence). The CDR3: CASSWTGGGEKLFF. Here the CDR3 DNA reads TGTGCCAGCAGCTGGACAGGGGGGGGTGAAAAACTGTTTTTT.

The V call is TRBV4-1, the J call TRBJ2-1, with 13 bases matching TRBD2. J was trimmed by 5 bases and V by 3 bases; bases with no gene match: 7. Per the germline V gene, CDR1 is MGHRA and CDR2 is YSYEKL. CDR3 length: 17 amino acids. The CDR3 protein is CASSQYAGTSGNNEQFF. The CDR3 DNA follows: TGCGCCAGCAGCCAGTACGCCGGGACTAGCGGGAACAATGAGCAGTTCTTC.

This chain connects TRBV6-1 to TRBJ1-5, with D uncertain. Trimming left V 6 bases short and J 4 bases short, with 10 bases between. The CDR3 sequence is 13 residues long. Germline loops: CDR1 MNHNS, CDR2 SASEGT. The CDR3 bases are TGTGCCAGCAGCGTTTATCCTAATCAGCCCCAGCATTTT. It is translated as CASSVYPNQPQHF.

This sequence joins TRBV25-1 and TRBJ2-3; D gene ambiguous. The germline V gene encodes CDR1 MGHDK and CDR2 SYGVNS. This CDR3 comprises 14 residues. V was pared by 3 bases and J by 4 bases, with 11 bases between. DNA of the CDR3: TGTGCCAGCAGTGATGTTGACCAAGCAGATACGCAGTATTTT. This encodes CASSDVDQADTQYF. The full variable domain, completed using reference TRBV25-1 and TRBJ2-3, is EADIYQTPRYLVIGTGKKITLECSQTMGHDKMYWYQQDPGMELHLIHYSYGVNSTEKGDLSSESTVSRIRTEHFPLTLESARPSHTSQYLCASSDVDQADTQYFGPGTRLTVL.

This rearrangement joins TRBV6-4 to TRBJ2-6, with D possibly being TRBD2 (5 bases). The CDR3 sequence is 14 residues long. Trimming stripped 6 bases from V and 3 bases from J, with 9 bases between. Germline V lookup: CDR1 MRHNA, CDR2 SNTAGT. CDR3 coding DNA: TGTGCCAGCAGCATCGAGGGTGGGGCCAACGTCCTGACTTTC. It is translated as CASSIEGGANVLTF.

The chain is built from TRBV5-1 and TRBJ1-2; tentatively, D is TRBD1 (5 bases). Trimming took off 2 bases at V and 0 bases at J, with 8 bases between the two ends. The germline V gene encodes CDR1 SGHRS and CDR2 YFSETQ. There are 14 residues in the CDR3. This CDR3 is CASSFPDTNYGYTF. The CDR3 bases are TGCGCCAGCAGCTTTCCGGACACTAACTATGGCTACACCTTC.

This clone was counted between two and nine times. The chain uses TRBV9 and TRBJ2-3; D could derive from TRBD1 or TRBD2 (7 bases each). Germline V gives CDR1 SGDLS, CDR2 YYNGEE. Trimming left V 4 bases short and J 4 bases short, with 16 bases between. The CDR3 runs 15 residues. CDR3 DNA: TGTGCCAGCAGCCTTGAACAGGGGAGGGCAGATACGCAGTATTTT. Residues: CASSLEQGRADTQYF. Supplemented by reference TRBV9 and TRBJ2-3, the full variable domain reads DSGVTQTPKHLITATGQRVTLRCSPRSGDLSVYWYQQSLDQGLQFLIQYYNGEERAKGNILERFSAQQFPDLHSELNLSSLELGDSALYFCASSLEQGRADTQYFGPGTRLTVL.

V usage is TRBV18 and J usage is TRBJ2-1; TRBD2 agrees at 8 bases. From germline, CDR1 is KGHSH and CDR2 LQKENI. V lost 0 bases, J lost 2 bases, and 3 bases stayed unmatched. The CDR3 extends over 16 amino acids. In DNA, the CDR3 is TGTGCCAGCTCACCACCGGGCGGGAGGACCTACAATGAGCAGTTCTTC. It translates to CASSPPGGRTYNEQFF.

The V and J genes are TRBV19 and TRBJ1-1; D uncertain. Germline assignment: CDR1 LNHDA and CDR2 SQIVND (reference sequence). V was trimmed by 6 bases and J by 8 bases, leaving 10 bases between them. The CDR3 has 11 residues. CDR3 region: CASRNLGEAFF. CDR3 DNA sequence: TGTGCCAGTAGAAACCTCGGAGAAGCTTTCTTT.

Note on this clone: Mismatch with germline at one junction end may stem from a read error. The rearrangement joins TRBV5-6 to TRBJ1-2; 7 bases align to TRBD1. The germline V gene encodes CDR1 SGHDT and CDR2 YYEEEE. CDR3 length equals 15 residues. In DNA, the CDR3 is TGTGCCAGCAGCCTAGGGGACAGAGCTAACTATGGCTACACTTTC. Amino acid sequence: CASSLGDRANYGYTF.

This clone occurred a few times. The rearrangement uses TRBV6-5 and TRBJ2-1; 9 bases are shared with TRBD2. The CDR3 is 15 residues long. With V trimmed by 2 bases and J by 5 bases, 4 bases remained unmatched. Per germline, CDR1 MNHEY and CDR2 SVGAGI. This chain's CDR3 is CASSYGLAGNNEQFF. The CDR3 coding sequence is TGTGCCAGCAGTTACGGGCTAGCGGGAAACAATGAGCAGTTCTTC.

V is TRBV11-2 and J is TRBJ2-3; no reliable D call. Trimming cost V 1 base and J 3 bases, with 5 bases left between them. Germline-derived CDR1 and CDR2 are SGHAT and FQNNGV. This CDR3 is 13 amino acids long. The CDR3 reads CASSLAMTDTQYF. CDR3 in DNA: TGTGCCAGCAGCTTAGCAATGACAGATACGCAGTATTTT.

The chain combines TRBV4-3 with TRBJ2-3; D may correspond to TRBD1 or TRBD2 (6 bases each). Between the trimmed V and J ends, which lost 1 base and 1 base, there was a span of 12 bases. CDR1 is LGHNA and CDR2 is YSLEER in the germline V gene. CDR3 size: 16 residues. CDR3: CASSQGIGGRTDTQYF. The CDR3, as DNA: TGCGCCAGCAGCCAAGGCATCGGGGGCCGCACAGATACGCAGTATTTT.

This chain uses TRBV5-6 with TRBJ1-1, with D uncertain. The CDR3 consists of 14 residues. Looked up from germline, CDR1 is SGHDT and CDR2 is YYEEEE. The germline V and J ends were trimmed by 1 base and 3 bases, with 10 bases remaining between them. The CDR3 DNA sequence: TGTGCCAGCAGCTTGTTGGGGTCCGACACTGAAGCTTTCTTT. Protein product: CASSLLGSDTEAFF.

The CDR3 nucleotides read TGTGCCAGCAGCAAACTACCTATCGGTGACGGGGAGCTGTTTTTT. Its translation: CASSKLPIGDGELFF. J is TRBJ2-2 and V is TRBV7-8; D gene uncertain. Trimming took 5 bases from V and 7 from J, leaving 17 bases between them. Germline CDR1 is SGHVS and CDR2 is FQNEAQ. The CDR3 has 15 amino acids.

This chain links TRBV2 with TRBJ2-2; 8 bases map to TRBD2. Germline V CDR1 and CDR2: SNHLY, FYNNEI. V lost 6 bases and J lost 5; bases outside the gene matches: 8. The CDR3 is 15 amino acids. The CDR3 loop reads CASRGTSQETGELFF. In DNA, the CDR3 is TGTGCCAGCAGGGGGACTAGTCAGGAAACCGGGGAGCTGTTTTTT.

This rearrangement joins TRBV19 to TRBJ1-1, with D hard to call. Trimming took off 3 bases at V and 3 bases at J, with 8 bases between the two ends. The CDR3 spans 13 residues. CDR1 and CDR2 from the germline V gene are LNHDA and SQIVND (reference sequence). This CDR3 is CASSMGWDTEAFF. CDR3 DNA: TGTGCCAGTAGTATGGGTTGGGACACTGAAGCTTTCTTT.